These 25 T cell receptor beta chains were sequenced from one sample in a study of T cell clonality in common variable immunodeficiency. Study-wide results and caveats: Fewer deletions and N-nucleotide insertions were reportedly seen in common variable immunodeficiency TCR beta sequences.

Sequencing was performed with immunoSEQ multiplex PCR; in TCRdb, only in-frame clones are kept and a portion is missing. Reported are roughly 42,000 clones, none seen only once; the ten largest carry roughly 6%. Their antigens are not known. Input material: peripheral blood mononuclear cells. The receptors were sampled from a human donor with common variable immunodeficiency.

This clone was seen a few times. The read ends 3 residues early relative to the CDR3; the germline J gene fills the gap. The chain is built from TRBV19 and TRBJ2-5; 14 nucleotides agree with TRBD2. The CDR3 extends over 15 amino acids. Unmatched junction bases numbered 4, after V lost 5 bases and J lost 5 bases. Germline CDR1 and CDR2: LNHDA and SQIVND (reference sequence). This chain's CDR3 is CASSGTSGRTETQYF. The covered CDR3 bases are TGTGCCAGTAGTGGGACTAGCGGGAGAACGGAGACC.

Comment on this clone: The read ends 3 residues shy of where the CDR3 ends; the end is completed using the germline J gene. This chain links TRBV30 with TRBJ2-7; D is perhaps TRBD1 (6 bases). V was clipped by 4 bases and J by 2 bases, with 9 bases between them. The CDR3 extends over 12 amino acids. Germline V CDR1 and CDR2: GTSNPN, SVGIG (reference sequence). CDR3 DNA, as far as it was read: TGTGCCTGGATGCAGGGGCCCTACGAG. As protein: CAWMQGPYE. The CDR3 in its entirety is CAWMQGPYEQYF.

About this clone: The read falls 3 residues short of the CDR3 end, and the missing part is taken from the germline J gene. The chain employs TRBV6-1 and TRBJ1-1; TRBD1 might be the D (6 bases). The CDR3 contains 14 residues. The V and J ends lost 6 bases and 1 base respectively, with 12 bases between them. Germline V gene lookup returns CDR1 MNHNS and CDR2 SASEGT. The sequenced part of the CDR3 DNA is TGTGCCAGCAGGGAACAGGGATGGAACACTGAA. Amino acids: CASREQGWNTE. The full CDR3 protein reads CASREQGWNTEAFF.

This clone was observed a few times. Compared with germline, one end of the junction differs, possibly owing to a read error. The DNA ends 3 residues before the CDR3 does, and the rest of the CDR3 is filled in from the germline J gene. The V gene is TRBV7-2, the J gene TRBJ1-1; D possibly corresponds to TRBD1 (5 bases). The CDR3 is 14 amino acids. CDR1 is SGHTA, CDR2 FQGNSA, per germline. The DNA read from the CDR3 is TGTGCCGGCAGCGGGGACTCTATGAACACTGAA. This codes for CAGSGDSMNTE. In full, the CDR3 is CAGSGDSMNTEAFF.

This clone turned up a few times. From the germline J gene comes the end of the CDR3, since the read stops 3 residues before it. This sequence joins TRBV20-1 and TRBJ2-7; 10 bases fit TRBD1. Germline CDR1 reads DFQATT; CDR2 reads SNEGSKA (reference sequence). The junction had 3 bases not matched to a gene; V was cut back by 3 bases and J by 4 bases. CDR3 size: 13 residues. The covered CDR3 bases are TGCAGTGCTAGCACGGGACAGGGGTACGAG. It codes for CSASTGQGYE. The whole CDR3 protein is CSASTGQGYEQYF.

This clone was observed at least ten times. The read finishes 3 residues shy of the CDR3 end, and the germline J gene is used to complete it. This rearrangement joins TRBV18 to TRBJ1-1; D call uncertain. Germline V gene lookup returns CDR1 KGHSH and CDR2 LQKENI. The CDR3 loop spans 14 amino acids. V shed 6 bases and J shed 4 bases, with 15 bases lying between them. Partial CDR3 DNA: TGTGCCAGCTCCGAGCAGCGAACGGGCACTGAA. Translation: CASSEQRTGTE. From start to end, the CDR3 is CASSEQRTGTEAFF.

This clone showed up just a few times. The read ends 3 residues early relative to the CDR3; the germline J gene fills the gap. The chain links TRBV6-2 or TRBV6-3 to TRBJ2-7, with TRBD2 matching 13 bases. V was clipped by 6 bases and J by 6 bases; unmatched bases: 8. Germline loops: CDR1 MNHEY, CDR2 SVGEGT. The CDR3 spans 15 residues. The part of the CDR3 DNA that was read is TGTGCCAGCAGCTTGGGACTAGCGGGACGCCGCGAG. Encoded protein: CASSLGLAGRRE. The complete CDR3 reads CASSLGLAGRREQYF.

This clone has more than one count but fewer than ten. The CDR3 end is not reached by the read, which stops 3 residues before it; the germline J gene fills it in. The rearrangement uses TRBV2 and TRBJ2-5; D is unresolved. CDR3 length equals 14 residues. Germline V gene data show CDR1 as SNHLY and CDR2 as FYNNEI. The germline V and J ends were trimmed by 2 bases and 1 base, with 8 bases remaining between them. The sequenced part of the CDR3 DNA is TGTGCCAGCAGTGAACCGGCGGTCCAAGAGACC. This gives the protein CASSEPAVQET. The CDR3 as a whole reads CASSEPAVQETQYF. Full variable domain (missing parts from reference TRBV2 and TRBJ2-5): EPEVTQTPSHQVTQMGQEVILRCVPISNHLYFYWYRQILGQKVEFLVSFYNNEISEKSEIFDDQFSVERPDGSNFTLKIRSTKLEDSAMYFCASSEPAVQETQYFGPGTRLLVL.

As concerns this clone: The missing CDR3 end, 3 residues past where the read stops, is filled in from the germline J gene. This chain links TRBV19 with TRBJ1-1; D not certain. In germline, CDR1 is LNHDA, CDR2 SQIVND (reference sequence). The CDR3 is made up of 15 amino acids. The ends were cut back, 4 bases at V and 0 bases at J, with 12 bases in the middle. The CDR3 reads CASSTSPSLNTEAFF. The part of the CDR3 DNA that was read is TGTGCCAGTAGTACTTCACCCAGTTTGAACACTGAA.

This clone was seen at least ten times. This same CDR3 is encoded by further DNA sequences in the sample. Partial CDR3 DNA: TGCGCCAGCAGCTTGGGGACAGGGAGCTCCTACGAG. Amino acids: CASSLGTGSSYE. The entire CDR3 protein reads CASSLGTGSSYEQYF. The chain uses TRBV5-1 and TRBJ2-7; 8 nucleotides align to TRBD1. Coverage ceases 3 residues before the CDR3 finishes, and the germline J gene fills in the end. Unmatched junction bases numbered 2, after V lost 0 bases and J lost 0 bases. The CDR3 sequence is 15 residues long. In germline, CDR1 is SGHRS, CDR2 YFSETQ.

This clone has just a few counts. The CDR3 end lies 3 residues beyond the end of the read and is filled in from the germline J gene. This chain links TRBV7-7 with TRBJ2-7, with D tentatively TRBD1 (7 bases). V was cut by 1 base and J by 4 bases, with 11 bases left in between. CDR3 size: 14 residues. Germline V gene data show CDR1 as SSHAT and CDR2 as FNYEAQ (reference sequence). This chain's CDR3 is CASSLGQGGYEQYF. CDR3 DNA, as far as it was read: TGTGCCAGCAGCTTAGGACAGGGAGGATACGAG. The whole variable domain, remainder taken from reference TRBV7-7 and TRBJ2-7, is GAGVSQSPRYKVTKRGQDVTLRCDPISSHATLYWYQQALGQGPEFLTYFNYEAQPDKSGLPSDRFSAERPEGSISTLTIQRTEQRDSAMYRCASSLGQGGYEQYFGPGTRLTVT.

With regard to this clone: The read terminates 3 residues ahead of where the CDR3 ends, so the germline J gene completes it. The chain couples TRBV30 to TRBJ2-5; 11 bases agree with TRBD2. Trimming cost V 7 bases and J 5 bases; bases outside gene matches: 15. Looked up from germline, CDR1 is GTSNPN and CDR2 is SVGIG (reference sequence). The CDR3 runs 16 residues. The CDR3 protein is CASTISGLAAPETQYF. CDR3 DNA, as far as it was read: TGTGCCTCCACCATCTCGGGACTAGCGGCCCCGGAGACC.

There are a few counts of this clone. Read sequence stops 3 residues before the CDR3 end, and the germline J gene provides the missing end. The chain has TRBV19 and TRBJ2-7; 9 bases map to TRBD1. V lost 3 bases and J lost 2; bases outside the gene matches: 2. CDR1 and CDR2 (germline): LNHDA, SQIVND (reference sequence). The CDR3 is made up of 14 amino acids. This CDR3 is CASSIGTGPYEQYF. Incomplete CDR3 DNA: TGTGCCAGTAGTATTGGGACAGGGCCCTACGAG.

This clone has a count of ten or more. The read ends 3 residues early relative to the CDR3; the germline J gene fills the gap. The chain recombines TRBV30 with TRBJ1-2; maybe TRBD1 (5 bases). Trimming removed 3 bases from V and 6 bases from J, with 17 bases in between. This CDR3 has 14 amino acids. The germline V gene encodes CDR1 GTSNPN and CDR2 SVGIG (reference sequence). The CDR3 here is CAWRDGGRRNGYTF. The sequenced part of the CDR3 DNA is TGTGCCTGGAGGGACGGGGGAAGGAGAAATGGC.

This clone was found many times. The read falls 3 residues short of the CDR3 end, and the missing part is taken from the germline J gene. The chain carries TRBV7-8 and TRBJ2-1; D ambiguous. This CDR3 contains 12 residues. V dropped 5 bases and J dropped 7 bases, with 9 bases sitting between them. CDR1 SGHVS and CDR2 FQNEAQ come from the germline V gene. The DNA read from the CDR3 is TGTGCCAGCAGCCCCCTCGGGAATGAG. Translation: CASSPLGNE. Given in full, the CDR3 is CASSPLGNEQFF. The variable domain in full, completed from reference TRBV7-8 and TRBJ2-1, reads GAGVSQSPRYKVAKRGQDVALRCDPISGHVSLFWYQQALGQGPEFLTYFQNEAQLDKSGLPSDRFFAERPEGSVSTLKIQRTQQEDSAVYLCASSPLGNEQFFGPGTRLTVL.

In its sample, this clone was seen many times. CDR3 residues: CASGTSGVNEQFF. The DNA read from the CDR3 is TGTGCCAGCGGGACTAGCGGAGTCAATGAG. This sequence joins TRBV10-3 and TRBJ2-1; TRBD2 agrees at 11 bases. The read terminates 3 residues before the CDR3 end, so the remaining end is supplied by the germline J gene. The CDR3 has 13 residues. V shed 10 bases and J 6 bases; nucleotides not matched to a gene: 5. The germline gives CDR1 ENHRY, CDR2 SYGVKD.

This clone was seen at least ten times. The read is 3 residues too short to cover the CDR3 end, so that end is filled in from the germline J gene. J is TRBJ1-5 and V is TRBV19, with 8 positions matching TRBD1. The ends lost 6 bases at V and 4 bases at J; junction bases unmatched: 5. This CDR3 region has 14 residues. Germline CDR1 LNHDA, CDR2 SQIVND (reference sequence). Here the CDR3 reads CASRLTGANQPQHF. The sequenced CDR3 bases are TGTGCCAGTAGATTGACAGGGGCAAATCAGCCC.

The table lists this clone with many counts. The CDR3 spells CASSPLVSYNEQFF. Incomplete CDR3 DNA: TGTGCCAGCTCACCATTAGTTTCCTACAATGAG. This sequence joins TRBV18 and TRBJ2-1; unclear D gene. The CDR3 extends 3 residues past the end of the read, so its final part is completed from the germline J gene. CDR1 is KGHSH, CDR2 LQKENI, per germline. Trimming removed 2 bases from V and 1 base from J, with 6 bases in between. The CDR3 has 14 amino acids.

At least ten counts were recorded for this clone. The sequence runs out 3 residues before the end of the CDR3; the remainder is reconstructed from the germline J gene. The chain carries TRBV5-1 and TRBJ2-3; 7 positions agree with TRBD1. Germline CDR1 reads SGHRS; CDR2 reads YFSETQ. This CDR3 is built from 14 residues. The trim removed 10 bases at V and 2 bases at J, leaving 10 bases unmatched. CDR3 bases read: TGCGCCGCTCGAGGGACAGAAATCACAGATACG. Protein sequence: CAARGTEITDT. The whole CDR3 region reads CAARGTEITDTQYF. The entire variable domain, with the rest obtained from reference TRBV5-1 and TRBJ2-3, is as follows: KAGVTQTPRYLIKTRGQQVTLSCSPISGHRSVSWYQQTPGQGLQFLFEYFSETQRNKGNFPGRFSGRQFSNSRSEMNVSTLELGDSALYLCAARGTEITDTQYFGPGTRLTVL.

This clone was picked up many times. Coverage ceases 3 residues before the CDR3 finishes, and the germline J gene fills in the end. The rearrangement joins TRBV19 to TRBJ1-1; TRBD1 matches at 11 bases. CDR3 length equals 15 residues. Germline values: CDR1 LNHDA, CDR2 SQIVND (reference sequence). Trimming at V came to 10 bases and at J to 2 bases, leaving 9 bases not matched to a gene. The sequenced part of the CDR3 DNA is TGTGCCACCTTGGACAGGGGGCTCATCAACACTGAA. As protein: CATLDRGLINTE. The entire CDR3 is CATLDRGLINTEAFF.

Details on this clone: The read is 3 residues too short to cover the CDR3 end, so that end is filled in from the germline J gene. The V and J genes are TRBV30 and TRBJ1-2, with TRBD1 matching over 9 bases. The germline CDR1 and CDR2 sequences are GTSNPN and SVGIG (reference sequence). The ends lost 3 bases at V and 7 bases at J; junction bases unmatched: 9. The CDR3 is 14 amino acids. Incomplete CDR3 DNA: TGTGCCTGGAGCCTAGGACAGGGGAGATTTGGC. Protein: CAWSLGQGRFG. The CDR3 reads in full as CAWSLGQGRFGYTF.

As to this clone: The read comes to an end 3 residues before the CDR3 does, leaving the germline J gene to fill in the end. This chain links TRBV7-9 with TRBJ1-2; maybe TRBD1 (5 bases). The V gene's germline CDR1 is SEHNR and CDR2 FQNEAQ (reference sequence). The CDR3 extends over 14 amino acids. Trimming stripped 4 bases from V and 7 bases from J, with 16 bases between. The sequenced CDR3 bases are TGTGCCAGCAGCTCAACGACAGACGGGGGTGGC. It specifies CASSSTTDGGG. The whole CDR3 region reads CASSSTTDGGGYTF. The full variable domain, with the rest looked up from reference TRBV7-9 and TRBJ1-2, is DTGVSQNPRHKITKRGQNVTFRCDPISEHNRLYWYRQTLGQGPEFLTYFQNEAQLEKSRLLSDRFSAERPKGSFSTLEIQRTEQGDSAMYLCASSSTTDGGGYTFGSGTRLTVV.

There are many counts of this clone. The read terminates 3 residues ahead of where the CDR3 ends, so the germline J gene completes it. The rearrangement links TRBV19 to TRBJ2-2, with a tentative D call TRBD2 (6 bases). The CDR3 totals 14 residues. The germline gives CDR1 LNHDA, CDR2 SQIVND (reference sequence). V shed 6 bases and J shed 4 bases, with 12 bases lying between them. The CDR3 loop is CASRTGGVTGELFF. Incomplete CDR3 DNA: TGTGCCAGTAGAACAGGAGGGGTCACCGGGGAG.

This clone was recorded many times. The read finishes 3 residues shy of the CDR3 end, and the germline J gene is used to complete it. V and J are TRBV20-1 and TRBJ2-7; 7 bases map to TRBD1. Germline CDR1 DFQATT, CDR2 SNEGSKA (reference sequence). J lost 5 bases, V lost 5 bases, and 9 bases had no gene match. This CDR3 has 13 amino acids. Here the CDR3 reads CSADPGQSHEQYF. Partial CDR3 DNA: TGCAGTGCTGACCCGGGACAGTCCCACGAG.

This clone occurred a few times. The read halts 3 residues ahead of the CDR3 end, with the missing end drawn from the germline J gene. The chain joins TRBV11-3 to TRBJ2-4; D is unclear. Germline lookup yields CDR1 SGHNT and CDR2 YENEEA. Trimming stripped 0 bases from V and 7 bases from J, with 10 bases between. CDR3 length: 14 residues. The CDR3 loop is CASSLDPGANIQYF. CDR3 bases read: TGTGCCAGCAGCTTAGATCCAGGTGCGAACATT.